Detailed here is one T cell receptor beta chain. The data are from a study of OX40 agonist ivuxolimab in advanced cancers. Study overall: Cohort: roughly 80% men, mean age about 62, aged about 20 to 85. Past anti-PD-1, anti-PD-L1 or anti-CTLA-4 therapy was accepted, and around 40% had received some. There were three patients with partial responses, one having hepatocellular carcinoma and two cutaneous melanoma.

Libraries were prepared by immunoSEQ multiplex PCR; TCRdb keeps only in-frame clonotypes and omits some of them. The profile shows roughly 70,000 clones, 88% of them singletons. Germline V gives CDR1 MNHNY, CDR2 SVGAGI (reference sequence). Trimming removed 2 bases at V and 2 bases at J, with 14 bases between. The CDR3 runs 16 residues. Exclusion of a patient followed from autoimmune disease history or systemic immunosuppression. The specimen comprised CD4+ or CD8+ T cells sorted from blood, sampled in a trial of the OX40 agonist ivuxolimab. This receptor was identified in an adult with an advanced solid tumor such as melanoma, head and neck, liver or kidney cancer. This chain uses TRBV6-6 with TRBJ2-3, with D perhaps TRBD1 (5 bases). CDR3 sequence: CASSYRPARDTDTQYF. The CDR3 DNA follows: TGTGCCAGCAGTTACCGTCCCGCCAGGGACACAGATACGCAGTATTTT.